The 8 T cell receptor beta chains listed next were all sequenced from one sample in a study of T cells in Graves' hyperthyroidism and ophthalmopathy. Researchers amplified the TCR beta CDR3 regions from RNA transcripts. The primer set for the first-round RT-PCR of the TCR CDR3 was HTBI. TCRdb itself ran the multiplex PCR reads through MiXCR, one entry per CDR3 protein. Of 600,000 to 650,000 distinct CDR3 sequences listed, roughly 20% are singletons. Sequenced: blood. These receptors originate from a young man with Graves' ophthalmopathy.

The chain links TRBV30 to TRBJ2-3; 9 bases align to TRBD1. This CDR3 spans 14 amino acids. Germline V lookup: CDR1 GTSNPN, CDR2 SVGIG (reference sequence). Unmatched junction bases numbered 6, after V lost 8 bases and J lost 0 bases. CDR3 residues: CAGQQGASTDTQYF. CDR3 DNA sequence: TGTGCCGGACAACAGGGGGCTAGCACAGATACGCAGTATTTT.

A single count supports this clonotype. J is TRBJ1-2 and V is TRBV19, with 9 bases aligning to TRBD1. Trimming removed 5 bases from V and 6 bases from J; junction bases left unmatched: 7. Germline V gene data show CDR1 as LNHDA and CDR2 as SQIVND (reference sequence). The CDR3 has 14 amino acids. CDR3 coding DNA: TGTGCCAGTAGTTTCTGGACAGGGGATGATGGCTACACCTTC. Translated, it gives CASSFWTGDDGYTF.

This clonotype was recorded many times. V and J are TRBV30 and TRBJ1-5, with D maybe TRBD1 (5 bases). Germline V gene data show CDR1 as GTSNPN and CDR2 as SVGIG (reference sequence). Between the trimmed V and J ends, which lost 2 bases and 6 bases, there was a span of 11 bases. This CDR3 is 13 amino acids long. As DNA, the CDR3 is TGTGCCTGGAGTCCAGGGAGAACTCAGCCCCAGCATTTT. Translated: CAWSPGRTQPQHF.

CDR3 bases: TGCGCCAGCAGCCAAGGGCACAGGACAGGGGGTCCCTACGAGCAGTACTTC. Encoded protein: CASSQGHRTGGPYEQYF. The chain couples TRBV4-3 to TRBJ2-7, with TRBD1 identical over 10 bases. Germline assignment: CDR1 LGHNA and CDR2 YSLEER. The CDR3 runs to 17 residues. V lost 1 base and J lost 2; bases outside the gene matches: 8.

This chain joins TRBV13 and TRBJ2-7; 8 bases are shared with TRBD2. Trimming at V came to 5 bases and at J to 5 bases, leaving 8 bases not matched to a gene. The CDR3 runs to 14 residues. The germline V gene has CDR1 PRHDT and CDR2 FYEKMQ (reference sequence). The CDR3 coding sequence is TGTGCCAGCAGCAACCAGGGACTAGGGCACGAGCAGTACTTC. Residues: CASSNQGLGHEQYF.

CDR3 sequence: CASSRQGLLTDTQYF. The DNA of the CDR3 is TGCGCCAGCAGTCGACAGGGTTTACTCACAGATACGCAGTATTTT. The rearrangement uses TRBV5-1 and TRBJ2-3, with 7 bases that match TRBD1. This CDR3 is built from 15 residues. The V segment lost 5 bases and the J segment 2 bases; nucleotides outside the gene matches: 8. Germline CDR1 reads SGHRS; CDR2 reads YFSETQ.

The chain couples TRBV18 to TRBJ2-1; 16 bases are a match to TRBD2. This CDR3 is 16 amino acids long. Germline CDR1 is KGHSH and CDR2 is LQKENI. V shed 3 bases, J shed 9 bases, and the junction held 5 bases outside the gene matches. CDR3 residues: CASSPGTSGRAVEQFF. The CDR3 nucleotides read TGTGCCAGCTCACCCGGGACTAGCGGGAGGGCCGTTGAGCAGTTCTTC. The variable domain in full, completed from reference TRBV18 and TRBJ2-1, reads NAGVMQNPRHLVRRRGQEARLRCSPMKGHSHVYWYRQLPEEGLKFMVYLQKENIIDESGMPKERFSAEFPKEGPSILRIQQVVRGDSAAYFCASSPGTSGRAVEQFFGPGTRLTVL.

The V call is TRBV11-3, the J call TRBJ2-2; TRBD1 is a possible D gene (6 bases). The V and J ends lost 4 bases and 1 base respectively, with 13 bases between them. Looked up from germline, CDR1 is SGHNT and CDR2 is YENEEA. CDR3 length: 16 amino acids. The CDR3 nucleotides are TGTGCCAGCAGCTCCCCGACAGGAGGGAACACCGGGGAGCTGTTTTTT. This gives the protein CASSSPTGGNTGELFF. Filled out from reference TRBV11-3 and TRBJ2-2, the complete variable domain reads EAGVVQSPRYKIIEKKQPVAFWCNPISGHNTLYWYLQNLGQGPELLIRYENEEAVDDSQLPKDRFSAERLKGVDSTLKIQPAELGDSAVYLCASSSPTGGNTGELFFGEGSRLTVL.